The entry that follows covers one TCR beta chain sequence. The antigen it binds to is not known. Base qualities are missing; no much larger clone stands one base away. TCR beta libraries were generated from genomic DNA with the immunoSEQ kit, following the manufacturer's recommendations. To prepare the libraries, a first multiplex PCR with proprietary primers was run, followed by a second PCR that added unique barcodes, and a bead cleanup was done after each round. A positive control reaction and a negative control reaction, both provided in the kit, were run with every batch of samples. The final libraries underwent checking on an Agilent 4200 TapeStation D1000 ScreenTape, volumetric pooling, and quantification by qPCR. An Illumina NextSeq500 fitted with a MidOutput 150-cycle cartridge performed the sequencing, running 156 Read1 cycles and 15 Index1 cycles with the kit's custom primers. The pooled library was loaded at approximately 1 pM, with a 20% PhiX control spiked in. As for the authors' bioinformatics: Vendor-processed data were analyzed in R, with a clonotype defined as all T cells sharing the same CDR3 nucleotide sequence. For clone abundance analyses, frequencies were normalized to the 10,000 most abundant clones in each sample. Before analysis, public T cell clones were removed, and these numbered fewer than six per sample on average. Tumor-enriched clonotypes and baseline blood-enriched clonotypes were defined as those with an abundance difference of at least 32-fold between compartments. A beta-binomial differential abundance model was used to identify clonotypes that expanded or contracted between blood time points. Similarity between tumor and blood repertoires was quantified using the Baroni-Urbani and Buser coefficient, and groups were compared with two-tailed Wilcoxon tests in R. TCRdb limited this immuneACCESS table to in-frame rearrangements with V and J called. A share of clones is missing; checked studies link under half to unresolved V genes, and the rest is unexplained. V, J and clone size are those of that table, while D and trimming were read from the DNA. Across this sample there are roughly 130,000 clones, with about 88% seen only once. The ten largest make up 9.5% to 15% of the sample.

This sample stems from a study of radiation and T cells in renal cell carcinoma (dated by TCRdb to about 2020). Context from the whole study: The samples were obtained from a clinical trial, where primary renal cell carcinomas were treated with 15 Gy stereotactic body radiation therapy and then removed by nephrectomy 4 weeks afterward. In total, around 53 samples, comprising 26 tumors and some 27 peripheral blood samples, were subjected to TCR beta sequencing. In the 40 to 60 samples combined, 4,016,671 unique CDR3 nucleotide sequences were found, encoding approximately 2,900,000 unique CDR3 amino acid sequences.

Per the publication, the time point label means: baseline pretreatment blood. This specimen's treatment or condition label, interpreted: 15 Gy SBRT to primary tumor, nephrectomy 4 weeks later. Serial peripheral blood from radiation-treated patients was sampled at baseline, 2 weeks and 4 weeks after SBRT to track tumor-enriched clonotypes. Every patient had renal cell carcinoma of clear cell pathology. The QIAamp DNA Blood Mini Kit (Qiagen) was used to prepare genomic DNA for TCR sequencing. The analyses included only samples that passed all quality control checks. Taken from cysteine to phenylalanine, the CDR3 has 15 residues. The only DNA kept is the CDR3, 45 bases in frame from the first base. The junction carries 13 bases between V and J, which are trimmed by 0 bases and 5 bases respectively. Taken from the germline V gene (reference sequence), the CDR1 and CDR2 loops are LNHNV and YYDKDF. General conclusions and limits of the study: With a single-armed trial design, the study had no way to address how radiation dose or scheduling affects the TCR repertoire. Blood repertoire dynamics were not followed beyond 4 weeks after treatment. Because no pretreatment tumor biopsies were available, whether clonotypes were present in the tumor at baseline could not be determined. In blood, the top tumor clonotypes increased from baseline to 2 weeks after radiation and then shrank by 4 weeks, which suggests a temporary expansion of tumor-resident clones.

The rearranged segments are TRBV15 and TRBJ2-5; TRBD2 is a possible D gene, resting on 5 matching bases. This TCR was sampled from a woman aged 45-65 years with renal cell carcinoma. The sample consisted of blood, taken from a patient whose treatment included radiotherapy and nephrectomy. The CDR3 sequence is CATSRESRPGETQYF. Here is the DNA: TGTGCCACCAGCAGAGAGTCTCGGCCGGGGGAGACCCAGTACTTC.